This T cell receptor beta chain emerged from a study of blood T cells in healthy people across ages. Background on the study: Capture by template switching was about one barcoded beta molecule per two T cells. General study results and limits: A roughly linear fall in TCR beta diversity per million T cells was seen with increasing age. Changes seen in expanded clonotypes were possibly confounded by donor CMV status left unknown.

Alongside a J-beta primer mix, a sample-barcoded 5' primer served in a second PCR lasting roughly 6 to 11 cycles. From each sample, at least 2.5 million paired-end reads containing CDR3 were obtained. TCRdb used MiXCR to reprocess the 5' RACE reads, holding one entry per CDR3 protein. Among about 640,000 distinct CDR3 sequences listed, around 54% were seen once. With respect to this clonotype: Its cognate antigen is unknown.

This receptor was obtained from a man aged 60 to 69 in good health. Sequenced: blood.

CDR3 bases: TGTGCCAGCAGCCAAGGGGCGGGGTATCTCACCGGGGAGCTGTTTTTT. Protein product: CASSQGAGYLTGELFF. The genes are TRBV4-2 and TRBJ2-2, with a possible D match to TRBD2 (6 bases). This CDR3 is 16 amino acids long. V lost 1 base and J 4 bases, leaving 13 bases between the germline ends. Germline loops: CDR1 LGHNA, CDR2 YNFKEQ.